The clone carrying this TCR beta chain was picked up one time. Unmatched junction bases numbered 11, after V lost 7 bases and J lost 3 bases. Germline loops: CDR1 MNHEY, CDR2 SVGAGI. This CDR3 is 15 amino acids long. The method was immunoSEQ multiplex PCR; TCRdb's version includes in-frame clones alone and lacks a portion of them. The profile shows 80,000 to 95,000 clones, 65% to 85% of them singletons. Time point reported: cycle 4 day 1 (C4D1), after more than five weeks of nivolumab. All patients relapsed after autologous stem cell transplantation, and brentuximab vedotin exposure varied. The data belong to a study of PD-1 blockade in classical Hodgkin lymphoma.

Sequences were derived from peripheral blood mononuclear cells (PBMCs), sampled before the fourth cycle of nivolumab. The receptor was derived from a human donor with classical Hodgkin lymphoma. V and J are TRBV6-5 and TRBJ1-2, with 7 bases lining up with TRBD1. CDR3 residues: CASTRSGRGDYGYTF. DNA of the CDR3: TGTGCCAGCACTCGCTCGGGCAGGGGGGACTATGGCTACACCTTC.